The next 12 T cell receptor beta chains were all read from a single sample in a study of shared clonotypes between healthy human individuals. Produced via immunoSEQ multiplex PCR; TCRdb's table is partial and in-frame only. The data show 2 million to 3 million clones, 93% seen once. Sequencing was carried out using naive CD4+ T cells from PBMCs. Subset defined: CD45RA+ positively selected. The receptors were gathered from a man aged 18 to 30 in good health. Some clones in this sample may be carry-over from other donors' samples.

About this clone: The sample has other DNA sequences that encode this CDR3 too. The rearrangement joins TRBV18 to TRBJ1-4, with unresolved D. This CDR3 has 13 amino acids. Germline V gene sequence: CDR1 KGHSH, CDR2 LQKENI. Trimming took off 3 bases at V and 8 bases at J, with 10 bases between the two ends. This CDR3 reads CASSPGAGEKLFF. The CDR3 DNA is TGTGCCAGCTCACCGGGTGCTGGGGAAAAACTGTTTTTT. The full variable domain, its missing parts supplied by reference TRBV18 and TRBJ1-4, is NAGVMQNPRHLVRRRGQEARLRCSPMKGHSHVYWYRQLPEEGLKFMVYLQKENIIDESGMPKERFSAEFPKEGPSILRIQQVVRGDSAAYFCASSPGAGEKLFFGSGTQLSVL.

The V gene is TRBV25-1, the J gene TRBJ1-6, with 10 nucleotides matching TRBD1. This CDR3 has 15 amino acids. Per germline, CDR1 MGHDK and CDR2 SYGVNS. Trimming cost V 6 bases and J 8 bases; bases outside gene matches: 7. The CDR3 bases are TGTGCCAGCAGCCTCGGGACAGGGGTGGATTCACCCCTCCACTTT. Residues: CASSLGTGVDSPLHF.

The chain has TRBV7-9 and TRBJ1-1; 7 nucleotides match TRBD1. This CDR3 has 14 amino acids. J gave up 1 base and V 4 bases, and 3 bases lay outside the gene matches. The germline gives CDR1 SEHNR, CDR2 FQNEAQ (reference sequence). In DNA form, the CDR3 reads TGTGCCAGCAGCTCCCGGACAGGGAACACTGAAGCTTTCTTT. Translating it yields CASSSRTGNTEAFF.

The chain joins TRBV2 to TRBJ1-1; TRBD1 agrees at 7 bases. Looked up from germline, CDR1 is SNHLY and CDR2 is FYNNEI. Losses at the gene ends were 5 bases for V and 1 base for J; bases not matched to a gene: 10. The CDR3 extends over 16 amino acids. The CDR3 bases are TGTGCCAGCAGTTCAAAGGGGGCAGGATCGAACACTGAAGCTTTCTTT. Protein product: CASSSKGAGSNTEAFF. The variable domain in full, with the rest retrieved from reference TRBV2 and TRBJ1-1, is EPEVTQTPSHQVTQMGQEVILRCVPISNHLYFYWYRQILGQKVEFLVSFYNNEISEKSEIFDDQFSVERPDGSNFTLKIRSTKLEDSAMYFCASSSKGAGSNTEAFFGQGTRLTVV.

The sample holds one count of this clone. The chain employs TRBV9 and TRBJ1-5; 7 bases map to TRBD1. J was trimmed by 6 bases and V by 3 bases; bases with no gene match: 9. The CDR3 loop spans 15 amino acids. Germline V gene lookup returns CDR1 SGDLS and CDR2 YYNGEE. The CDR3 sequence is CASSATGTVGQPQHF. CDR3 nucleotides: TGTGCCAGCAGCGCTACCGGGACAGTCGGTCAGCCCCAGCATTTT.

Details on this clone: Other DNA sequences in this specimen translate into the identical CDR3. This chain links TRBV29-1 with TRBJ2-7; perhaps TRBD2 as D (6 bases). This CDR3 comprises 11 residues. V lost 6 bases and J 3 bases, leaving 9 bases between the germline ends. Germline V gene data show CDR1 as SQVTM and CDR2 as ANQGSEA. CDR3 bases: TGCAGCGTCGGAGGGGACTACGAGCAGTACTTC. Translated: CSVGGDYEQYF.

The chain joins TRBV7-3 to TRBJ1-2; 10 positions agree with TRBD1. V lost 5 bases, J lost 3 bases, and 12 bases stayed unmatched. The V gene's germline CDR1 is SGHTA and CDR2 FQGTGA. The CDR3 is 17 amino acids. This CDR3 is CASSRGDRGFPYYGYTF. In DNA form, the CDR3 reads TGTGCCAGCAGCCGAGGGGACAGGGGTTTCCCCTACTATGGCTACACCTTC.

The V call is TRBV19, the J call TRBJ2-2, with D possibly being TRBD1 (5 bases). Germline CDR1 LNHDA, CDR2 SQIVND (reference sequence). V shed 8 bases and J shed 0 bases, with 13 bases lying between them. The CDR3 runs to 15 residues. DNA for the CDR3: TGTGCCAGTGGACGGACACCCACGAACACCGGGGAGCTGTTTTTT. It yields the protein CASGRTPTNTGELFF.

Only a few counts were recorded for this clone. At one of its ends the junction is not consistent with the germline gene, which may arise from a read error. This rearrangement joins TRBV7-9 to TRBJ1-5, with unresolved D. The CDR3 is 14 residues long. From germline, CDR1 is SEHNR and CDR2 FQNEAQ (reference sequence). The CDR3: CASSLGGSPQTQHF. CDR3 nucleotides: TGTGCCAGCAGCTTAGGGGGATCTCCTCAGACCCAGCATTTT.

This rearrangement joins TRBV2 to TRBJ2-5; D assignment may be TRBD1 or TRBD2 (5 bases each). Trimming removed 8 bases at V and 4 bases at J, with 26 bases between. The CDR3 runs 17 residues. Per the germline V gene, CDR1 is SNHLY and CDR2 is FYNNEI. The CDR3 spells CASLGTRPARVLETQYF. In DNA form, the CDR3 reads TGTGCCAGCCTTGGGACGAGACCGGCACGCGTTTTAGAGACCCAGTACTTC.

V and J are TRBV11-2 and TRBJ2-1; TRBD2 is a possible D gene (5 bases). The CDR3 is 15 amino acids. CDR1 and CDR2 from the germline V gene are SGHAT and FQNNGV. V was pared by 5 bases and J by 0 bases, with 11 bases between. The CDR3, as DNA: TGTGCCAGCAGCCCACTAGTGAGCTCCTACAATGAGCAGTTCTTC. It codes for CASSPLVSSYNEQFF.

Comments on this clone: The same CDR3 can be traced to other DNA sequences in this sample. V is TRBV5-1 and J is TRBJ2-5; D gene uncertain. Trimming took 0 bases from V and 2 from J, leaving 8 bases between them. CDR1 is SGHRS and CDR2 is YFSETQ in the germline V gene. This CDR3 spans 14 amino acids. Written as DNA, the CDR3 is TGCGCCAGCAGCTTGGAAGGACCTCAAGAGACCCAGTACTTC. It encodes CASSLEGPQETQYF.